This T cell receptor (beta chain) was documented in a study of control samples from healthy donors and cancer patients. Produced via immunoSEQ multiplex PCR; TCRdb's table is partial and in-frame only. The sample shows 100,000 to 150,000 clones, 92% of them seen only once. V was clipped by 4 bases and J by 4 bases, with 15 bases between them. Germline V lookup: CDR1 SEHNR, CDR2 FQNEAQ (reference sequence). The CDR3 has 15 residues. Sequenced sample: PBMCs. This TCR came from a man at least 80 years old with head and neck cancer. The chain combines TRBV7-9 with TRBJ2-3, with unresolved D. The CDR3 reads CASSSQNVPPDTQYF. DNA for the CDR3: TGTGCCAGCAGCTCGCAAAACGTCCCTCCAGATACGCAGTATTTT.